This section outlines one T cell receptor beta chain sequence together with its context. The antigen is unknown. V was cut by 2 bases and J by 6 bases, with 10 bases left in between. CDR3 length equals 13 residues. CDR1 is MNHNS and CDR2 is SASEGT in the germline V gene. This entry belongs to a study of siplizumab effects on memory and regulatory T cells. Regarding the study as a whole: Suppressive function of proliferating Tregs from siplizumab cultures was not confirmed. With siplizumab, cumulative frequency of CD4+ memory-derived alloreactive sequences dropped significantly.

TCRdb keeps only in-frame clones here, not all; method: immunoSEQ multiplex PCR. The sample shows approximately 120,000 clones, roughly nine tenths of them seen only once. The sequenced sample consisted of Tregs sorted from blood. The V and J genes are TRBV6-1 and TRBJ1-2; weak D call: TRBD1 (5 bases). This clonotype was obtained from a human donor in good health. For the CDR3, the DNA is TGTGCCAGCAGTGAACCCAGGGTGGATGGCTACACCTTC. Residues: CASSEPRVDGYTF.